One and the same sample provided the 10 T cell receptor beta chains below, sequenced in a study of blood T cell repertoires in COVID-19. Sequencing used immunoSEQ multiplex PCR; TCRdb keeps in-frame clones, though not all of them. Here the sample spans about 54,000 clones, around nine tenths being singletons. The specimen sequenced was peripheral blood. These receptors were obtained from a human donor in a cohort sampled during active COVID-19.

The rearrangement links TRBV3-1 (or the pseudogene TRBV3-2) to TRBJ1-2; D perhaps matches TRBD1 (6 bases). The germline V gene has CDR1 LGHDT and CDR2 YNNKEL (reference sequence). The CDR3 has 14 amino acids. The V end was cut by 2 bases, the J end by 4 bases, with 11 bases between. CDR3 in DNA: TGTGCCAGCAGCCAACAGGGGACCACCTATGGCTACACCTTC. It translates to CASSQQGTTYGYTF.

This chain uses TRBV2 with TRBJ2-5; possibly TRBD1 for D (6 bases). V was shortened by 4 bases and J by 5 bases, with 14 bases between the two germline ends. The CDR3 is made up of 14 amino acids. Per the germline V gene, CDR1 is SNHLY and CDR2 is FYNNEI. The CDR3 protein is CASSGFLQGETQYF. The CDR3 DNA reads as TGTGCCAGCAGTGGGTTTTTGCAGGGGGAGACCCAGTACTTC.

DNA for the CDR3: TGTGCCAGCAGTGACCTATTGACAGGCACAAATGGGAATAGCAATCAGCCCCAGCATTTT. Translating it yields CASSDLLTGTNGNSNQPQHF. The rearrangement uses TRBV6-2 or TRBV6-3 and TRBJ1-5, with D maybe TRBD1 (6 bases). The length of the CDR3 is 20 residues. Per the germline V gene, CDR1 is MNHEY and CDR2 is SVGEGT. The germline V and J ends were trimmed by 5 bases and 0 bases, with 26 bases remaining between them.

The V gene is TRBV4-1, the J gene TRBJ1-1; D may be TRBD1 (5 bases). V lost 4 bases, J lost 0 bases, and 21 bases lay in between. Germline CDR1 is MGHRA and CDR2 is YSYEKL. This CDR3 is built from 18 residues. The CDR3 reads CASSRLRPGFDMNTEAFF. CDR3 bases: TGCGCCAGCAGCCGGCTGCGCCCAGGGTTTGACATGAACACTGAAGCTTTCTTT.

This chain joins TRBV5-1 and TRBJ1-3; perhaps TRBD1 as D (5 bases). Between the trimmed V and J ends, which lost 4 bases and 0 bases, there was a span of 8 bases. The CDR3 runs to 14 residues. Germline V gene data show CDR1 as SGHRS and CDR2 as YFSETQ. In DNA, the CDR3 is TGCGCCAGCAGCCGTGACAGCTCTGGAAACACCATATATTTT. Its translation is CASSRDSSGNTIYF.

CDR3 coding DNA: TGTGCCAGCAGTAAGTGGACTAGCGGGGGGTCCTACGAGCAGTACTTC. Translating gives CASSKWTSGGSYEQYF. V is TRBV27 and J is TRBJ2-7; 14 positions agree with TRBD2. CDR3 length: 16 amino acids. The germline CDR1 and CDR2 sequences are MNHEY and SMNVEV (reference sequence). The V segment lost 5 bases and the J segment 1 base; nucleotides outside the gene matches: 4.

This clone was detected a few times. V is TRBV5-1 and J is TRBJ2-2, with TRBD2 as a possible D gene (5 bases). Germline V gene sequence: CDR1 SGHRS, CDR2 YFSETQ. The CDR3 extends over 15 amino acids. V was trimmed by 2 bases and J by 4 bases, leaving 12 bases between them. The CDR3 region is CASSLPGGGTGELFF. In nucleotides, the CDR3 is TGCGCCAGCAGCTTACCAGGAGGCGGCACCGGGGAGCTGTTTTTT.

The chain has TRBV3-1 (or the pseudogene TRBV3-2) and TRBJ2-5; D unclear. V gave up 4 bases and J gave up 1 base, with 16 bases separating them. CDR3 length equals 16 residues. Germline CDR1 is LGHDT and CDR2 is YNNKEL (reference sequence). The CDR3 reads CASSPNTGFTQETQYF. Here the CDR3 DNA reads TGTGCCAGCAGCCCTAATACGGGTTTTACCCAAGAGACCCAGTACTTC.

The chain has TRBV2 and TRBJ1-6; the D gene is possibly TRBD1 (6 bases). With 10 bases removed from V and 7 bases from J, the gap between germline ends came to 17 bases. Per the germline V gene, CDR1 is SNHLY and CDR2 is FYNNEI. This CDR3 is 14 amino acids long. CDR3 coding DNA: TGTGCCACGAAAGACGGACAGTGGAATTCACCCCTCCACTTT. This encodes CATKDGQWNSPLHF.

The chain recombines TRBV29-1 with TRBJ2-7, with TRBD1 matching over 7 bases. Germline CDR1 and CDR2: SQVTM and ANQGSEA. CDR3 length: 13 amino acids. V trimming: 4 bases; J trimming: 4 bases; junction bases outside the gene matches: 7. Here the CDR3 reads CSVADRVSYEQYF. DNA of the CDR3: TGCAGCGTTGCTGACAGGGTGTCGTACGAGCAGTACTTC.